The rows below give T cell receptor beta chains drawn from one sample of a study of shared clonotypes between healthy human individuals. Produced via immunoSEQ multiplex PCR; TCRdb's table is partial and in-frame only. The sample yields some 1,600,000 clones, 95% to 99% seen once. Sequencing was done on a sample of naive CD4+ T cells sorted from blood. The source is a man younger than 45 in good health. Each CDR3 is given without its conserved first and last residue. A D gene is named only where the DNA matches it firmly.

v_call | d_call | cdr3_aa
TRBV5-1 | - | ASSFGGANEKLF
TRBV29-1 | TRBD1 | SVQTGAKNEQF
TRBV5-5 | TRBD2 | ASSSNELAAYNEQF
TRBV6-1 | - | ASRNPRQGSQPQH
TRBV9 | - | ASSVTAGNTEAF
TRBV10-2 | - | ASSDGRVAKQY
TRBV5-1 | TRBD1 | ASSLLTGGHEQY
TRBV5-1 | - | ASSLRPSTEAF
TRBV5-1 | TRBD2 | ASSLGLAGPLDTGELF
TRBV30 | TRBD1 | AWSPGQLYNEQF
TRBV4-3 | TRBD2 | ASSQSTSPGGDTQY
TRBV7-8 | - | ASSLGARETQY
TRBV5-4 | TRBD1 | ASSTETGFDGYT
TRBV28 | TRBD2 | ASSTTSGRGNEQF
TRBV11-2 | - | ASSLWGDQPQH
TRBV5-1 | TRBD2 | ASSLVGLGGNEQY
TRBV18 | - | ASSPGENTEAF
TRBV7-2 | TRBD2 | ASSLRGLAGAQQY